This T cell receptor beta chain was identified in a study of T cell responses to AZD1222 COVID-19 vaccine. Broader study findings: The study sampled repertoires only after the peak T cell response.

The data were produced by immunoSEQ multiplex PCR, yet TCRdb's version contains in-frame clones alone and is incomplete. The sample includes about 81,000 clones, just over 85% of them seen just once. Germline CDR1 and CDR2: LNHDA and SQIVND (reference sequence). Between the trimmed V and J ends, which lost 7 bases and 2 bases, there was a span of 12 bases. The CDR3 covers 14 residues. Of note for this clone: The antigen remains undetermined.

The source of this sequence is an adult who received the AZD1222 COVID-19 vaccine. This specimen was peripheral blood, taken 28 days after the second AZD1222 dose. The rearrangement uses TRBV19 and TRBJ1-5; D remains unclear. The CDR3, as DNA: TGTGCCAGTAATGAGGGTCGTGGCAATCAGCCCCAGCATTTT. Translating gives CASNEGRGNQPQHF.